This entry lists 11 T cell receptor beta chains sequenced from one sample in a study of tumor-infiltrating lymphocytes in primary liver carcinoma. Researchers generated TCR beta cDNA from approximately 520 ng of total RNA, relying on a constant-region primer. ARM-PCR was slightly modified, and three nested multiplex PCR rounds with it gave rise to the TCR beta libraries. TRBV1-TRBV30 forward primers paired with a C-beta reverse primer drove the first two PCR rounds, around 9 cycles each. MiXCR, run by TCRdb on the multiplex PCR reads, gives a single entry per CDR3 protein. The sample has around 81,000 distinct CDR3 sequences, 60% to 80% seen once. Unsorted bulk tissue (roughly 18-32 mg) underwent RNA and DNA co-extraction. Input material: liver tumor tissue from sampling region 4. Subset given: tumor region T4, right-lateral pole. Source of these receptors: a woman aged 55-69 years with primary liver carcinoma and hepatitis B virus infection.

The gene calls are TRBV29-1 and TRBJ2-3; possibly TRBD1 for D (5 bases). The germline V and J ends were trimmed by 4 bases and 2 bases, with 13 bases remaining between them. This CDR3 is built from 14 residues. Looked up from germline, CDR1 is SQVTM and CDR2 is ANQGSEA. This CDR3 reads CSVVGQANTDTQYF. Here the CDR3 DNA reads TGCAGCGTTGTTGGACAAGCTAACACAGATACGCAGTATTTT.

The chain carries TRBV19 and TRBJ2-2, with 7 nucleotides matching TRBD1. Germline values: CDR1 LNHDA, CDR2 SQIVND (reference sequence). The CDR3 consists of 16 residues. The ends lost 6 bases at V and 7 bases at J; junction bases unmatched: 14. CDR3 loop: CASSLLQGIRVGELFF. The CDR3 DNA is TGTGCCAGTAGCCTCCTACAGGGGATACGAGTCGGGGAGCTGTTTTTT.

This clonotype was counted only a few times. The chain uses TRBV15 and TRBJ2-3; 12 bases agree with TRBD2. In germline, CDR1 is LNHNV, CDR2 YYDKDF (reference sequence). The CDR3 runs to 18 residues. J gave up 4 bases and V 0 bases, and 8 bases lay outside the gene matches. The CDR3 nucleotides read TGTGCCACCAGCAGAGATGCTAGCGGGAGGGCCGTCGCAGATACGCAGTATTTT. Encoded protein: CATSRDASGRAVADTQYF.

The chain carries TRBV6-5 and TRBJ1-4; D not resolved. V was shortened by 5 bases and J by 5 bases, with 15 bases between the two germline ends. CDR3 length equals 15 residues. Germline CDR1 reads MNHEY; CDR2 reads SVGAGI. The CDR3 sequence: CASSRRQSDNEKLFF. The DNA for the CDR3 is TGTGCCAGCAGTCGGCGGCAGTCAGACAATGAAAAACTGTTTTTT.

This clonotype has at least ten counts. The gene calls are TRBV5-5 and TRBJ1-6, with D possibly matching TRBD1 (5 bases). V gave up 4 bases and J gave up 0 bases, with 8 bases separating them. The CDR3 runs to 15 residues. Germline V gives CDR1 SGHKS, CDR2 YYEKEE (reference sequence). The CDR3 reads CASSPGSSYNSPLHF. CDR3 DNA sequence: TGTGCCAGCAGCCCAGGGAGCTCCTATAATTCACCCCTCCACTTT.

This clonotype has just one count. The CDR3 nucleotides are TGTGCCAGCAGTTCTAGGGGGAATGTAAGGGAGCAGTTCTTC. It encodes CASSSRGNVREQFF. This chain joins TRBV12-3 or TRBV12-4 and TRBJ2-1, with D maybe TRBD1 (6 bases). This CDR3 is 14 amino acids long. V lost 4 bases to trimming and J lost 10 bases, with 17 bases between them.

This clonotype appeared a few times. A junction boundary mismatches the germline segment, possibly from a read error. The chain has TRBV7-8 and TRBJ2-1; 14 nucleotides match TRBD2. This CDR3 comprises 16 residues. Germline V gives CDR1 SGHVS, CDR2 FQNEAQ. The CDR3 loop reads CASSLVGTSGSNEQLF. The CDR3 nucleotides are TGTGCTAGCAGCTTAGTTGGGACTAGCGGGAGTAATGAGCAGCTCTTC.

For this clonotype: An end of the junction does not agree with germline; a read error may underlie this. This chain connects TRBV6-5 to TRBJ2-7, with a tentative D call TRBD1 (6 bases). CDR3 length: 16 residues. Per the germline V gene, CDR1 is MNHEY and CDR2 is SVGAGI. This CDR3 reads CASSYSGWQGIYVQYF. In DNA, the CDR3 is TGTGCCAGCAGCTATTCCGGTTGGCAGGGGATCTACGTGCAGTACTTC.

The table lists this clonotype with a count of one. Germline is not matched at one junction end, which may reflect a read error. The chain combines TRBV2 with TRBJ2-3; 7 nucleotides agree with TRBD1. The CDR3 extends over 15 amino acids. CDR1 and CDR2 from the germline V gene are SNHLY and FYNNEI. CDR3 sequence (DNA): TGTGCCAGCAGTGAGCAGATGGACTGGACAGGTACGCAGTATTTT. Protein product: CASSEQMDWTGTQYF.

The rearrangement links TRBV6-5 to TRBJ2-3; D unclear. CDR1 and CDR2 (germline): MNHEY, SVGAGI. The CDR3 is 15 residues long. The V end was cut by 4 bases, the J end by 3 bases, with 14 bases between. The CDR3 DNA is TGTGCCAGCAGTTCCGCCGTGAGTTCGACAGATACGCAGTATTTT. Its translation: CASSSAVSSTDTQYF.

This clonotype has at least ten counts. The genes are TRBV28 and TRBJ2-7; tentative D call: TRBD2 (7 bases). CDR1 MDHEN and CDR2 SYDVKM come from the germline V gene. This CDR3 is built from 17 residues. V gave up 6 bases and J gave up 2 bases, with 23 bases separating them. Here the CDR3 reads CASSSLEGGRSTYEQYF. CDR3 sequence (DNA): TGTGCCAGCAGCTCCCTTGAGGGGGGGAGGAGCACCTACGAGCAGTACTTC. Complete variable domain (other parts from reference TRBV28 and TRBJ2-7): DVKVTQSSRYLVKRTGEKVFLECVQDMDHENMFWYRQDPGLGLRLIYFSYDVKMKEKGDIPEGYSVSREKKERFSLILESASTNQTSMYLCASSSLEGGRSTYEQYFGPGTRLTVT.